The rows below give T cell receptor beta chains drawn from one sample of a study of T-cell memory formation after mild COVID-19. TCRdb independently ran MiXCR on the 5' RACE reads; one entry per CDR3 protein. The sample includes hundreds of thousands of distinct CDR3 sequences, roughly a quarter seen only once; the top ten take around 13%. Sequencing used PBMCs or a T cell subset sorted from them (not recorded which). These receptor sequences come from an adult woman who had mild COVID-19 (a few samples of this study predate the infection). Cell type and time point are not known. Each CDR3 is given with its conserved first and last residue. Fields, in order: clone size, J gene, D gene, V gene, CDR3 protein, CDR3 DNA. The D gene is left open where the match is weak. Clone sizes are given selectively: once, few, many, or a class where the clone is expanded.

size: many; J: TRBJ2-7; D: .; V: TRBV15; CDR3: CATSREGTRTSYEQYF; DNA: TGTGCCACCAGCAGAGAAGGCACTAGAACTTCCTACGAGCAGTACTTC
size: few; J: TRBJ2-3; D: .; V: TRBV4-3; CDR3: CASSQDIARELADTQYF; DNA: TGCGCCAGCAGCCAAGACATTGCCAGGGAGCTTGCAGATACGCAGTATTTT
size: few; J: TRBJ2-3; D: .; V: TRBV9; CDR3: CASSVWDGSDTQYF; DNA: TGTGCCAGCAGCGTATGGGACGGCTCGGATACGCAGTATTTT
size: .; J: TRBJ2-1; D: .; V: TRBV5-1; CDR3: CASRKGSGSNNEQFF; DNA: TGCGCCAGCAGAAAAGGCTCGGGGTCTAACAATGAGCAGTTCTTC
size: .; J: TRBJ1-4; D: .; V: TRBV24-1; CDR3: CATSGINEKLFF; DNA: TGTGCCACATCCGGGATTAATGAAAAACTGTTTTTT
size: .; J: TRBJ2-5; D: TRBD2; V: TRBV10-2; CDR3: CASSRTSGGPTGETQYF; DNA: TGCGCCAGCAGTCGGACTAGCGGGGGACCGACGGGAGAGACCCAGTACTTC
size: .; J: TRBJ2-6; D: .; V: TRBV7-2; CDR3: CASSLTIGGSGANVLTF; DNA: TGTGCCAGCAGCCTCACAATTGGGGGGTCCGGGGCCAACGTCCTGACTTTC
size: .; J: TRBJ2-1; D: TRBD1; V: TRBV24-1; CDR3: CATSDWTGGYNEQFF; DNA: TGTGCCACCAGTGACTGGACAGGGGGCTACAATGAGCAGTTCTTC
size: .; J: TRBJ2-7; D: .; V: TRBV20-1; CDR3: CSAPRTDYEQYF; DNA: TGCAGTGCTCCTCGGACGGACTACGAGCAGTACTTC
size: few; J: TRBJ1-1; D: TRBD1; V: TRBV5-5; CDR3: CASSWGQGLNTEAFF; DNA: TGTGCCAGCAGCTGGGGACAGGGATTGAACACTGAAGCTTTCTTT
size: .; J: TRBJ2-3; D: TRBD1; V: TRBV25-1; CDR3: CASNRDRVPDTQYF; DNA: TGTGCCAGCAACCGGGACAGGGTGCCAGATACGCAGTATTTT
size: many; J: TRBJ2-7; D: .; V: TRBV19; CDR3: CASSIAQTYEQYF; DNA: TGTGCCAGTAGTATAGCGCAGACCTACGAGCAGTACTTC
size: few; J: TRBJ2-1; D: .; V: TRBV12-3/TRBV12-4; CDR3: CASSRGPTNEQFF; DNA: TGTGCCAGCAGTCGCGGACCCACTAATGAGCAGTTCTTC
size: few; J: TRBJ2-7; D: .; V: TRBV7-9; CDR3: CASSGTALYEQYF; DNA: TGTGCCAGCAGCGGGACGGCCCTCTACGAGCAGTACTTC
size: few; J: TRBJ1-2; D: .; V: TRBV20-1; CDR3: CSASRRGRDGYTF; DNA: TGCAGTGCTAGTCGCAGGGGCAGGGATGGCTACACCTTC
size: .; J: TRBJ2-5; D: .; V: TRBV7-3; CDR3: CASSSRGGETQYF; DNA: TGTGCCAGCAGCTCCAGGGGAGGAGAGACCCAGTACTTC
size: few; J: TRBJ2-1; D: .; V: TRBV2; CDR3: CASGGYSSYNEQFF; DNA: TGTGCCAGCGGGGGTTATAGCTCCTACAATGAGCAGTTCTTC
size: .; J: TRBJ1-2; D: .; V: TRBV4-2; CDR3: CASSQENGLLYGYTF; DNA: TGTGCCAGCAGCCAAGAAAATGGGCTACTCTATGGCTACACCTTC
size: few; J: TRBJ2-3; D: .; V: TRBV14; CDR3: CASSPLRGPDTQYF; DNA: TGTGCCAGCAGCCCACTACGGGGGCCGGATACGCAGTATTTT
size: .; J: TRBJ2-3; D: .; V: TRBV20-1; CDR3: CSASRGITDTQYF; DNA: TGCAGTGCTAGCCGGGGGATCACAGATACGCAGTATTTT
size: few; J: TRBJ1-6; D: .; V: TRBV15; CDR3: CATSREAGSPLHF; DNA: TGTGCCACCAGCAGGGAGGCGGGATCACCCCTCCACTTT
size: .; J: TRBJ1-5; D: .; V: TRBV12-3/TRBV12-4; CDR3: CASSLESFYSNQPQHF; DNA: TGTGCCAGCAGTTTGGAAAGCTTCTATAGCAATCAGCCCCAGCATTTT